This T cell receptor beta chain was recorded in a study of tumor-infiltrating lymphocytes in primary liver carcinoma. About the research overall: Ages ranged from 30 to 69, with HCC or mixed HCC-cholangiocarcinoma. Study results and caveats: Pairs comparing tumor with adjacent tissue or blood overlapped less than pairs drawn from tumor regions. Blood trailed tumors significantly in top-250-clone fraction (p = 0.039).

At least ten counts were recorded for this clonotype. Its specificity is not known. A constant-region primer primed TCR beta cDNA synthesis from about 0.55 ug of total RNA. ARM-PCR, slightly modified, supplied the TCR beta libraries through three nested multiplex PCR rounds. Use of TRBV1-TRBV30 forward primers with a C-beta reverse primer characterized the first two PCR rounds, which lasted 10 cycles each. TCRdb called the multiplex PCR reads again in MiXCR, with one record for every CDR3 protein. The table lists 37,000 or so distinct CDR3 sequences, 60% to 80% of them singletons. Co-extracted RNA and DNA came from about 19-30 mg of unsorted bulk tissue. Surgeons treated the primary liver carcinoma of the patients by surgical resection. Germline assignment: CDR1 SGHNT and CDR2 YYREEE (reference sequence). The CDR3 is 16 residues long. The trim removed 1 base at V and 6 bases at J, leaving 7 bases unmatched.

Input material: tumor-adjacent normal liver tissue. This clonotype was obtained from a man between 35 and 55 years old with primary liver carcinoma and hepatitis B virus infection. The V gene is TRBV5-4, the J gene TRBJ2-1, with 10 bases that match TRBD2. The CDR3 spells CASSLSPSGSLNEQFF. DNA for the CDR3: TGTGCCAGCAGCTTGAGTCCTAGCGGGAGCCTCAATGAGCAGTTCTTC. Full variable domain (remainder filled in from reference TRBV5-4 and TRBJ2-1): ETGVTQSPTHLIKTRGQQVTLRCSSQSGHNTVSWYQQALGQGPQFIFQYYREEENGRGNFPPRFSGLQFPNYSSELNVNALELDDSALYLCASSLSPSGSLNEQFFGPGTRLTVL.